This T cell receptor beta chain was sequenced in a study of early T cells in non-severe SARS-CoV-2 infection. The TCR library protocol attached unique molecular identifiers to the individual cDNA molecules. Each CDR3 protein is one row after TCRdb ran MiXCR on the 5' RACE reads. The profile shows about 64,000 distinct CDR3 sequences, 10% to 15% of them singletons. This clonotype appeared many times. This CDR3 is built from 14 residues. Trimming cost V 0 bases and J 2 bases, with 8 bases left between them. Per germline, CDR1 SGHRS and CDR2 YFSETQ. The chain uses TRBV5-1 and TRBJ2-5, with D perhaps matching TRBD1 (5 bases). The sequence derives from an adult who was a healthcare worker with PCR-confirmed SARS-CoV-2 infection or an uninfected control (not recorded which). Sequencing used whole blood. The CDR3 is CASSLVPGQETQYF. In DNA form, the CDR3 reads TGCGCCAGCAGCTTGGTTCCAGGGCAAGAGACCCAGTACTTC.